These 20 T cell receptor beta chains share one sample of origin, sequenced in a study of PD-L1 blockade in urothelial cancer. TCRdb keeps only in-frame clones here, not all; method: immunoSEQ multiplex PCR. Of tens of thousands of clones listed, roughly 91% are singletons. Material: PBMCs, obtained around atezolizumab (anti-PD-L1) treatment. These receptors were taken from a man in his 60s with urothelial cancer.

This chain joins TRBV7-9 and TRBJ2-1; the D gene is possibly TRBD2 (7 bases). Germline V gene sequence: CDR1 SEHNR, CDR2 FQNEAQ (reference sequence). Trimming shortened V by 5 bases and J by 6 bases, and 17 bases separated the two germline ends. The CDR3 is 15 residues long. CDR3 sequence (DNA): TGTGCCAGCAGCCTTCCGGGGGGCCCCTTCAATGAGCAGTTCTTC. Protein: CASSLPGGPFNEQFF. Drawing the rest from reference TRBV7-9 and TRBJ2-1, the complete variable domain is DTGVSQNPRHKITKRGQNVTFRCDPISEHNRLYWYRQTLGQGPEFLTYFQNEAQLEKSRLLSDRFSAERPKGSFSTLEIQRTEQGDSAMYLCASSLPGGPFNEQFFGPGTRLTVL.

The CDR3: CASSVGPRAGTGELFF. The DNA of the CDR3 is TGTGCCAGCAGCGTAGGTCCCAGGGCAGGCACCGGGGAGCTGTTTTTT. This chain links TRBV9 with TRBJ2-2, with TRBD1 as a possible D gene (5 bases). The CDR3 has 16 amino acids. Per germline, CDR1 SGDLS and CDR2 YYNGEE. Trimming took off 0 bases at V and 4 bases at J, with 13 bases between the two ends.

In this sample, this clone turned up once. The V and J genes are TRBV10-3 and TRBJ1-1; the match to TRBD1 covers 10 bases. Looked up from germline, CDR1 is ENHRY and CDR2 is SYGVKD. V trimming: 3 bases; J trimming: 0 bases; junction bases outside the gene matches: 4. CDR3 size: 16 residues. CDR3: CAISDPGQGLNTEAFF. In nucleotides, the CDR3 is TGTGCCATCAGTGATCCGGGACAGGGGCTGAACACTGAAGCTTTCTTT.

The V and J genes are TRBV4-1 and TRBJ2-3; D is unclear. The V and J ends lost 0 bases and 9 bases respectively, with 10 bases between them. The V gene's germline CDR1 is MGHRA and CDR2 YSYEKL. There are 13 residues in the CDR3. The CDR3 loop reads CASSQDKLLTQYF. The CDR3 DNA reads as TGCGCCAGCAGCCAAGATAAGCTTTTGACGCAGTATTTT.

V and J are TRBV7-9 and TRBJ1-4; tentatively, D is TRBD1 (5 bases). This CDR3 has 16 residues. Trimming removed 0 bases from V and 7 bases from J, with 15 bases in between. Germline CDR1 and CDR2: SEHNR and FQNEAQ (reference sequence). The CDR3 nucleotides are TGTGCCAGCAGCTTAGCGTTACAGGCCTTGGGTGAAAAACTGTTTTTT. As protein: CASSLALQALGEKLFF.

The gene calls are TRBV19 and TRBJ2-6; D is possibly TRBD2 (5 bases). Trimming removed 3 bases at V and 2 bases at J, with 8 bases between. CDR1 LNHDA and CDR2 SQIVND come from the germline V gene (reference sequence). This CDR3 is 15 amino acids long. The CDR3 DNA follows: TGTGCCAGTAGTATGCCCGGGGCTGGGGCCAACGTCCTGACTTTC. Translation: CASSMPGAGANVLTF.

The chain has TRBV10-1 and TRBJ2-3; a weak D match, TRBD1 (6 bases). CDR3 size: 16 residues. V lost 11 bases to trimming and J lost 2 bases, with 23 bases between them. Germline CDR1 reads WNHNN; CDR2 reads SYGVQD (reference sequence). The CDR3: CAETVRTDVYTDTQYF. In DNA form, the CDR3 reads TGCGCCGAAACCGTGAGGACAGACGTGTACACAGATACGCAGTATTTT.

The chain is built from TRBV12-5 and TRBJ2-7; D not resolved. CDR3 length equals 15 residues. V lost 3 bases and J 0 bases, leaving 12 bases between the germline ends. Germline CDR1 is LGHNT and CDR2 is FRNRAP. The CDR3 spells CASGFHQPSSYEQYF. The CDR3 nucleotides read TGTGCTAGTGGTTTCCATCAACCCAGCTCCTACGAGCAGTACTTC.

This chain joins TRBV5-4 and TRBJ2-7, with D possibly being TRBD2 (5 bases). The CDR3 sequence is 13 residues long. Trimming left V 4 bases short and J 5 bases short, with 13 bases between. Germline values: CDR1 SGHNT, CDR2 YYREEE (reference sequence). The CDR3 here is CASSPAGVHEQYF. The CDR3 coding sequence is TGTGCCAGCAGCCCGGCCGGGGTCCACGAGCAGTACTTC.

The CDR3: CASSLRSTSGRKQETQYF. In nucleotides, the CDR3 is TGTGCCAGCAGCTTAAGGTCGACTAGCGGGAGGAAACAAGAGACCCAGTACTTC. J is TRBJ2-5 and V is TRBV5-4; the match to TRBD2 covers 13 bases. CDR1 and CDR2 (germline): SGHNT, YYREEE (reference sequence). The CDR3 has 18 residues. V dropped 2 bases and J dropped 2; count of bases not matched to a gene: 9.

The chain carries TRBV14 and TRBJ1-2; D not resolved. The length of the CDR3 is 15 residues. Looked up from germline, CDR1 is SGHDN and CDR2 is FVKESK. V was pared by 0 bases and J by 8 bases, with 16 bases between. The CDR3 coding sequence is TGTGCCAGCAGCCAAGATCGCGGGTTGGGTGGCGGCTACACCTTC. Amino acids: CASSQDRGLGGGYTF.

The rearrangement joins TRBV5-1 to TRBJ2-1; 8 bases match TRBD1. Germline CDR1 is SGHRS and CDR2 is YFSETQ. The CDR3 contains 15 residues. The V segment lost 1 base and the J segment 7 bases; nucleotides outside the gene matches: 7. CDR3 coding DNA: TGCGCCAGCAGCTTGTCGGGGACAGGTCATAATGAGCAGTTCTTC. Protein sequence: CASSLSGTGHNEQFF. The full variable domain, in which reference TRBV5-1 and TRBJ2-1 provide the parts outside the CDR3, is KAGVTQTPRYLIKTRGQQVTLSCSPISGHRSVSWYQQTPGQGLQFLFEYFSETQRNKGNFPGRFSGRQFSNSRSEMNVSTLELGDSALYLCASSLSGTGHNEQFFGPGTRLTVL.

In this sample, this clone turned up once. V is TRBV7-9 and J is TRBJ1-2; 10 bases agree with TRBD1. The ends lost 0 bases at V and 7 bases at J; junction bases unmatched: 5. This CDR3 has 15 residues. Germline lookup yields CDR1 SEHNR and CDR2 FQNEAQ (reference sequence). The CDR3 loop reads CASSLARQGAVGYTF. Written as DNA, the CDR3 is TGTGCCAGCAGCTTAGCCAGACAGGGGGCGGTTGGCTACACCTTC. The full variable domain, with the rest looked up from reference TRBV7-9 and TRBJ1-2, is DTGVSQNPRHKITKRGQNVTFRCDPISEHNRLYWYRQTLGQGPEFLTYFQNEAQLEKSRLLSDRFSAERPKGSFSTLEIQRTEQGDSAMYLCASSLARQGAVGYTFGSGTRLTVV.

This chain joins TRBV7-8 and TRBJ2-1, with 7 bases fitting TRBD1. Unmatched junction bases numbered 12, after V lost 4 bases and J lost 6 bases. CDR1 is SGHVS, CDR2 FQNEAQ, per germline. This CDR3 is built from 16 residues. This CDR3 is CASSSRDSTWGNEQFF. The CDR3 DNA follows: TGTGCCAGCAGCTCCCGGGACAGCACTTGGGGCAATGAGCAGTTCTTC.

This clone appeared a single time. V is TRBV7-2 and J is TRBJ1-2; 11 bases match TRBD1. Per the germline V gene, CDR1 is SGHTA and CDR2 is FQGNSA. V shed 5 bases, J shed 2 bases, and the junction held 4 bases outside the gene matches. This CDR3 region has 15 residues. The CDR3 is CASSQDRGRNYGYTF. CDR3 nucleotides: TGTGCCAGCAGCCAGGACAGGGGGCGCAACTATGGCTACACCTTC.

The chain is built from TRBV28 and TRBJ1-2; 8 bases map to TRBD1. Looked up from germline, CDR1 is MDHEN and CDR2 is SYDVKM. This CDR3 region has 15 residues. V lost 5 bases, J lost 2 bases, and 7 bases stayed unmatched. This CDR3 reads CASSMTGALNYGYTF. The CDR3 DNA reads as TGTGCCAGCAGTATGACAGGGGCTCTAAACTATGGCTACACCTTC.

In DNA, the CDR3 is TGTGCCAGCAGCACCCGAGTCCAAAGCGGTTCCTATAATTCACCCCTCCACTTT. The encoded protein is CASSTRVQSGSYNSPLHF. The V gene is TRBV5-6, the J gene TRBJ1-6; D not resolved. Per the germline V gene, CDR1 is SGHDT and CDR2 is YYEEEE. CDR3 length: 18 residues. Between the trimmed V and J ends, which lost 4 bases and 1 base, there was a span of 18 bases.

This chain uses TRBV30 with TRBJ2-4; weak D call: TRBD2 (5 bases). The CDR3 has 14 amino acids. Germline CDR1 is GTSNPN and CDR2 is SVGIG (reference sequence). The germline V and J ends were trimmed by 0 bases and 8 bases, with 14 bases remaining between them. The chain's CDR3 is CAWSVRGIEYIQYF. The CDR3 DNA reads TGTGCCTGGAGTGTACGAGGGATAGAGTACATTCAGTACTTC.

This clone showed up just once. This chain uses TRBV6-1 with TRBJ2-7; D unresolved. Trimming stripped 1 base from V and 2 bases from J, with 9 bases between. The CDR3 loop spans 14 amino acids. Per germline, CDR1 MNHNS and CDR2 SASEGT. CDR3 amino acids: CASSEGQATYEQYF. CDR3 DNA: TGTGCCAGCAGTGAAGGGCAGGCGACCTACGAGCAGTACTTC.

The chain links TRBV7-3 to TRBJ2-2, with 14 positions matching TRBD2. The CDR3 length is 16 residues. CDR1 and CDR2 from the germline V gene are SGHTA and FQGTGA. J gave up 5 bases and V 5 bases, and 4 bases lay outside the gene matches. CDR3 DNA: TGTGCCAGCAGCCTGGGGACTAGCGGGAGTACCGGGGAGCTGTTTTTT. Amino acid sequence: CASSLGTSGSTGELFF.